These T cell receptor beta chains were read from a single sample in a study of OX40 agonist ivuxolimab in advanced cancers. Profiling relied on immunoSEQ multiplex PCR, and the TCRdb table lists in-frame clones only, not all of them. The data hold tens of thousands of clones, with 85% observed a single time. The source material was CD4+ or CD8+ T cells sorted from blood, sampled in a trial of the OX40 agonist ivuxolimab. These receptors were obtained from an adult with an advanced solid tumor such as melanoma, head and neck, liver or kidney cancer. The CDR3 runs from the conserved cysteine through the conserved F or W. The D gene is left open where the match is weak. Clone size is shown for a subset of rows, as once, few, many or a class of expanded clone.

D,J,V,size,CDR3,DNA
NA,TRBJ2-5,TRBV5-1,once,CASSLRRGRGFKETQYF,TGCGCCAGCAGCTTGAGGAGGGGGCGCGGGTTTAAAGAGACCCAGTACTTC
NA,TRBJ1-4,TRBV28,once,CASQSLAKLFF,TGTGCCAGCCAATCTCTGGCAAAACTGTTTTTT
TRBD1,TRBJ1-6,TRBV19,NA,CASSIGQGNSPLHF,TGTGCCAGTAGTATCGGACAGGGAAATTCACCCCTCCACTTT
TRBD2,TRBJ2-7,TRBV6-5,NA,CAGSYSHGLAVYEQYF,TGTGCCGGCAGTTACTCCCATGGGCTAGCGGTCTACGAGCAGTACTTC
NA,TRBJ1-4,TRBV7-8,NA,CASSLVGGAPSEKLFF,TGTGCCAGCAGCTTAGTTGGGGGGGCGCCTAGTGAAAAACTGTTTTTT
NA,TRBJ2-3,TRBV28,NA,CASSGPSSGDTQYF,TGTGCCAGCAGTGGTCCGAGTTCCGGCGATACGCAGTATTTT
TRBD1,TRBJ1-5,TRBV6-6,NA,CASSRAGGVQDQPQHF,TGTGCCAGCAGCCGGGCAGGGGGAGTTCAGGATCAGCCCCAGCATTTT
TRBD1,TRBJ1-1,TRBV19,once,CASSPILSYDRGRVEAFF,TGTGCCAGTAGTCCCATACTCAGCTACGACAGGGGGCGCGTTGAAGCTTTCTTT
TRBD1,TRBJ1-2,TRBV28,NA,CASSLLQGGNGYTF,TGTGCCAGCAGTCTCTTACAGGGGGGGAATGGCTACACCTTC
NA,TRBJ1-5,TRBV10-3,few,CAISARGDSQPQHF,TGTGCCATCAGTGCTCGGGGGGATAGTCAGCCCCAGCATTTT
NA,TRBJ2-5,TRBV7-2,once,CASSPTHGLSLQETQYF,TGTGCCAGCAGTCCTACACACGGGCTCTCCTTACAAGAGACCCAGTACTTC
NA,TRBJ2-3,TRBV19,NA,CASSITGSTDTQYF,TGTGCCAGTAGTATAACAGGTTCCACAGATACGCAGTATTTT
TRBD1,TRBJ2-7,TRBV6-5,medium-sized,CASRGQGPYEQYF,TGTGCCAGCAGAGGACAGGGGCCCTACGAGCAGTACTTC
NA,TRBJ2-1,TRBV9,once,CASRGRGGEQFF,TGTGCCAGCAGAGGAAGGGGGGGTGAGCAGTTCTTC
NA,TRBJ1-5,TRBV6-5,NA,CASSSNDGFNQPQHF,TGTGCCAGCAGTTCGAACGACGGATTTAATCAGCCCCAGCATTTT
TRBD1,TRBJ2-1,TRBV19,NA,CASLPRDSSYNEQFF,TGTGCCAGCCTTCCCCGGGACAGCTCCTACAATGAGCAGTTCTTC
NA,TRBJ1-5,TRBV2,few,CASSEAGFQPQHF,TGTGCCAGCAGTGAGGCAGGGTTTCAGCCCCAGCATTTT
NA,TRBJ1-4,TRBV2,NA,CASSVGETNEKLFF,TGTGCCAGCAGTGTTGGAGAAACTAATGAAAAACTGTTTTTT
TRBD1,TRBJ1-1,TRBV11-2,NA,CASSTFTGGTEAFF,TGTGCCAGCAGCACCTTTACAGGGGGGACTGAAGCTTTCTTT
TRBD2,TRBJ2-3,TRBV6-1,NA,CASTAGGDTDTQYF,TGTGCCAGCACGGCGGGGGGGGACACAGATACGCAGTATTTT
TRBD1,TRBJ1-5,TRBV18,NA,CASSPLFYGQGRQPQHF,TGTGCCAGCTCACCACTCTTCTACGGACAGGGAAGACAGCCCCAGCATTTT
NA,TRBJ1-2,TRBV27,NA,CASSLAQGFYGYTF,TGTGCCAGCAGTTTAGCCCAGGGATTCTATGGCTACACCTTC
NA,TRBJ2-7,TRBV4-1,NA,CASSLVGSFEGEQYF,TGCGCCAGCAGCCTCGTGGGCAGCTTCGAAGGAGAGCAGTACTTC
NA,TRBJ1-6,TRBV5-4,NA,CASSLVGGWNSPLHF,TGTGCCAGCAGCTTGGTTGGGGGATGGAATTCACCCCTCCACTTT
NA,TRBJ1-2,TRBV25-1,many,CASSEGTGYGYTF,TGTGCCAGCAGTGAGGGAACAGGCTATGGCTACACCTTC
NA,TRBJ1-5,TRBV28,NA,CASSQPHPGGNQPQHF,TGTGCCAGCAGCCAACCCCACCCCGGCGGCAATCAGCCCCAGCATTTT
NA,TRBJ2-3,TRBV18,NA,CASSPGADTQYF,TGTGCCAGCTCACCGGGAGCAGATACGCAGTATTTT
NA,TRBJ2-3,TRBV29-1,NA,CSVSGGRTDTQYF,TGCAGCGTTAGTGGGGGGCGCACAGATACGCAGTATTTT
NA,TRBJ2-3,TRBV2,NA,CASTTSTDTQYF,TGTGCCAGCACGACCAGCACAGATACGCAGTATTTT
TRBD2,TRBJ2-7,TRBV7-2,NA,CASSFPLSGSKEQYF,TGTGCCAGCAGCTTCCCCCTTAGCGGGAGTAAAGAGCAGTACTTC
TRBD1,TRBJ1-2,TRBV9,NA,CASSVTTGGGGYTF,TGTGCCAGCAGCGTAACGACAGGGGGCGGAGGCTACACCTTC
NA,TRBJ1-1,TRBV18,NA,CASSPGMNTEAFF,TGTGCCAGCTCACCGGGGATGAACACTGAAGCTTTCTTT
NA,TRBJ2-1,TRBV27,NA,CASRGDKWATIYDEQFF,TGTGCCAGCAGGGGGGACAAATGGGCTACGATCTATGATGAGCAGTTCTTC
TRBD1,TRBJ2-6,TRBV30,NA,CAWSVQGDPSSGANVLTF,TGTGCCTGGAGTGTACAGGGGGACCCAAGCTCTGGGGCCAACGTCCTGACTTTC
TRBD1,TRBJ1-1,TRBV5-1,NA,CASSWTGGDTEAFF,TGCGCCAGCAGCTGGACAGGAGGGGACACTGAAGCTTTCTTT
NA,TRBJ1-2,TRBV27,NA,CASSSLGNGEGYTF,TGTGCCAGCAGTTCCCTTGGGAATGGGGAAGGCTACACCTTC
TRBD2,TRBJ2-1,TRBV11-2,NA,CASTLGLAEEQFF,TGTGCCAGCACCCTGGGACTAGCGGAGGAGCAGTTCTTC
NA,TRBJ1-1,TRBV11-1,few,CASSFPNTEAFF,TGTGCCAGCAGCTTCCCGAACACTGAAGCTTTCTTT
NA,TRBJ1-5,TRBV28,few,CATQWRGNQPQHF,TGTGCCACCCAATGGAGGGGCAATCAGCCCCAGCATTTT
NA,TRBJ1-1,TRBV4-2,few,CASSPTPGPNTEAFF,TGTGCCAGCAGCCCCACTCCGGGGCCTAACACTGAAGCTTTCTTT
NA,TRBJ1-1,TRBV2,NA,CASSPVGALNTEAFF,TGTGCCAGCAGCCCTGTGGGTGCGTTGAACACTGAAGCTTTCTTT
TRBD1,TRBJ2-7,TRBV28,NA,CASSLGQGPYEQYF,TGTGCCAGCAGTCTGGGACAGGGCCCCTACGAGCAGTACTTC
TRBD2,TRBJ2-3,TRBV18,NA,CASSPQTSGSTDTQYF,TGTGCCAGCTCACCGCAGACTAGCGGCAGCACAGATACGCAGTATTTT
TRBD2,TRBJ2-7,TRBV7-2,few,CASTSTGGRNEQYF,TGTGCCAGCACCTCGACGGGAGGCCGGAACGAGCAGTACTTC
TRBD1,TRBJ1-2,TRBV11-1,few,CASSLSARGRSYGYTF,TGTGCCAGCAGCTTATCAGCCAGGGGGAGAAGCTATGGCTACACCTTC
NA,TRBJ2-5,TRBV27,NA,CASSLVGSETQYF,TGTGCCAGCAGTTTAGTAGGTTCAGAGACCCAGTACTTC
NA,TRBJ1-2,TRBV5-4,NA,CASSQSANYGYTF,TGCGCCAGCAGCCAATCAGCAAACTATGGCTACACCTTC
NA,TRBJ2-6,TRBV19,NA,CASSRRDMSSGANVLTF,TGTGCCAGTAGTAGACGGGACATGAGCTCTGGGGCCAACGTCCTGACTTTC
NA,TRBJ2-7,TRBV9,few,CASSVGDWPYEQYF,TGTGCCAGCAGCGTAGGGGACTGGCCCTACGAGCAGTACTTC
TRBD1,TRBJ2-2,TRBV10-2,NA,CASSPAGGETGELFF,TGCGCCAGCAGTCCGGCAGGGGGCGAAACCGGGGAGCTGTTTTTT
NA,TRBJ1-6,TRBV11-2,NA,CASGSPPGSSYNSPLHF,TGTGCCAGCGGCTCACCCCCAGGGAGCTCCTATAATTCACCCCTCCACTTT